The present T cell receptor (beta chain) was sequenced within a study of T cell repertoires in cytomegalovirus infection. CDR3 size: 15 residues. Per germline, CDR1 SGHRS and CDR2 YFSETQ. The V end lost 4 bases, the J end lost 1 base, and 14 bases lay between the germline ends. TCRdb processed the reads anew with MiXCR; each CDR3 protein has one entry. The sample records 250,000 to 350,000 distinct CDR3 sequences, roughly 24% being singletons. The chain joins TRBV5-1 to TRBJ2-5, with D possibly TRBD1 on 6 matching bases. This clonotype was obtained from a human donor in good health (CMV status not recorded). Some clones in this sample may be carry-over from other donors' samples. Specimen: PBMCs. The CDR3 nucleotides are TGCGCCAGCAGCATCACGCAGGGGTTCCAAGAGACCCAGTACTTC. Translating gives CASSITQGFQETQYF. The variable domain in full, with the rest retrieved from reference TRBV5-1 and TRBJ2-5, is KAGVTQTPRYLIKTRGQQVTLSCSPISGHRSVSWYQQTPGQGLQFLFEYFSETQRNKGNFPGRFSGRQFSNSRSEMNVSTLELGDSALYLCASSITQGFQETQYFGPGTRLLVL.